This T cell receptor beta chain appears in the sequencing data of a study of low-dose radiotherapy and immunotherapy resistance in tumors. The overall study: Doses of 0.5 Gy per fraction every 2 weeks, totaling 6.5 Gy, went to Cohort 1. Individuals in Cohort 2 had 1 Gy per fraction every two weeks, adding up to 13 Gy over 26 weeks.

First-strand cDNA relied on TRAV- and TRBV-specific primers spanning alpha and beta chains. With a V-primer adapter and a constant-region primer, TCRs were amplified for approximately 19 PCR cycles. TCRdb re-called the reads through MiXCR, storing one row per CDR3 protein. The data hold roughly 90,000 distinct CDR3 sequences, with approximately 22% observed a single time. This clonotype was observed at least ten times. Time point denoted: after trial treatment. As to treatment: LDRT plus nivolumab, ipilimumab, low-dose cyclophosphamide and aspirin (RACIN trial). Each donor was administered nivolumab, ipilimumab, aspirin, low-dose cyclophosphamide and low-dose radiotherapy. This CDR3 contains 15 residues. V lost 1 base and J lost 6, with 13 bases in between. The germline CDR1 and CDR2 sequences are LGHNA and YSLEER.

The rearrangement links TRBV4-3 to TRBJ2-1; D is possibly TRBD1 (6 bases). The clonotype was recovered from a female donor with ovarian cancer. The sample was PBMCs, taken after low-dose radiotherapy plus immunotherapy. CDR3 coding DNA: TGCGCCAGCAGCCAAGTTGCAGGGGTCCCCAATGAGCAGTTCTTC. Translated: CASSQVAGVPNEQFF.